This T cell receptor beta chain was captured in a study of blood T cell repertoires in COVID-19. As for the study in general: Acute and convalescent COVID-19 specimens originated in the United States, Italy and Spain.

As handled by the study authors: Reference gene primer amplification gave nucleated cell count estimates. Method: immunoSEQ multiplex PCR; TCRdb's copy keeps in-frame clones and lacks some. V and J calls and clone size come straight from that table; D and trimming were deduced from the DNA. The data contain roughly 100,000 clones, around 87% of them singletons. This CDR3 contains 16 residues. The V segment lost 3 bases and the J segment 5 bases; nucleotides outside the gene matches: 7. CDR1 and CDR2 (germline): SGHAT, FQNNGV. Sequenced: peripheral blood. This clonotype was sampled from a man between 50 and 59 years old with active or convalescent COVID-19. V and J are TRBV11-2 and TRBJ2-3; 11 nucleotides line up with TRBD2. This CDR3 reads CASSLSSGGAGDTQYF. The CDR3 coding sequence is TGTGCCAGCAGCTTGAGTAGCGGGGGGGCCGGAGATACGCAGTATTTT.